This T cell receptor (beta chain) came from a study of early T cells in non-severe SARS-CoV-2 infection. General study results and limits: Matching with VDJdb favored anti-spike CD8 responses (missing private and CD4 specificities).

Researchers tagged individual cDNA molecules with unique molecular identifiers. TCRdb redid the calling of the 5' RACE reads with MiXCR, one entry per CDR3 protein. Among tens of thousands of distinct CDR3 sequences listed, around 14% were seen once. Note on this clonotype: The antigen remains undetermined.

Trimming left V 1 base short and J 8 bases short, with 11 bases between. The CDR3 spans 14 residues. Germline-derived CDR1 and CDR2 are LNHNV and YYDKDF (reference sequence). The rearrangement joins TRBV15 to TRBJ1-4; D is perhaps TRBD1 (5 bases). The sequenced material came from whole blood. This TCR derives from an adult who was a healthcare worker with PCR-confirmed SARS-CoV-2 infection or an uninfected control (not recorded which). The CDR3 here is CATSRVGGDEKLFF. The DNA of the CDR3 is TGTGCCACCAGCAGAGTTGGGGGGGACGAAAAACTGTTTTTT.